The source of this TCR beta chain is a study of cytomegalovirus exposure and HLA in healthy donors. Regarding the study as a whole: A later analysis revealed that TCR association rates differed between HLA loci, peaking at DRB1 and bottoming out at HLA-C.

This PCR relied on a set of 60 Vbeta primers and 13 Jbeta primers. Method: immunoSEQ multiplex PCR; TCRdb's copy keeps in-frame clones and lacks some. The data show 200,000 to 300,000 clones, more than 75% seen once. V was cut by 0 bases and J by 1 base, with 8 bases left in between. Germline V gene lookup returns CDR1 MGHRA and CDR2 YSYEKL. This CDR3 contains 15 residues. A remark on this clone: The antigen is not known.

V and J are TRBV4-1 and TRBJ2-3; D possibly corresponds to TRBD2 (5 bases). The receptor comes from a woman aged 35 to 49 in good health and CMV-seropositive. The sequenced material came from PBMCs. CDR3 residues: CASSQDWGGTDTQYF. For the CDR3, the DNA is TGCGCCAGCAGCCAAGATTGGGGAGGCACAGATACGCAGTATTTT.